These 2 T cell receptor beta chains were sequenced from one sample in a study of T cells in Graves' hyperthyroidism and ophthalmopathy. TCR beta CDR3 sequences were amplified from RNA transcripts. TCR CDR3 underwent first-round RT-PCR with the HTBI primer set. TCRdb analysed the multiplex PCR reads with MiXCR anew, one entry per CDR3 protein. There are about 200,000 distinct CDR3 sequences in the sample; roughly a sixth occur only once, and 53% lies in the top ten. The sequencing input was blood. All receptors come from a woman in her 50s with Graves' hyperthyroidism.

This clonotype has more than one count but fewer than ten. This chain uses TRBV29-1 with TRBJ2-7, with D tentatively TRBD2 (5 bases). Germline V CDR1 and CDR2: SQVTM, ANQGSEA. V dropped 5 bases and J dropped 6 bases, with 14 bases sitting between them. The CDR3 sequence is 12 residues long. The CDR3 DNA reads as TGCAGCGTTTATTTTGGAGGCTTCGAGCAGTACTTC. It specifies CSVYFGGFEQYF.

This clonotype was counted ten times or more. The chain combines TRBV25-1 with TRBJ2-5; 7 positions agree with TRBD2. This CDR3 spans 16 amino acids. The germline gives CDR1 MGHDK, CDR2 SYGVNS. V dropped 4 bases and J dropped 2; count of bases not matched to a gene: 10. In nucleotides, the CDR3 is TGTGCCAGCAGTGGATCTAGCGGAGGTGGTCAAGAGACCCAGTACTTC. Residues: CASSGSSGGGQETQYF.